A selection of T cell receptor beta chains follows, all from one sample in a study of control samples from healthy donors and cancer patients. Sequencing was performed with immunoSEQ multiplex PCR; in TCRdb, only in-frame clones are kept and a portion is missing. The sample yields under 200,000 clones, 70% to 90% seen once. The sequenced sample was blood. The receptors stem from a woman between 25 and 40 years old in good health. The CDR3 runs from the conserved cysteine through the conserved F or W. The D gene is left open where the match is weak. A row's size may be missing; if present it is once, few, many or a size class.

>NA|TRBD1|TRBJ1-4|TRBV7-2
TGTGCCAGCAGCCTCCGACAGGGGCCCAAGGAAAAACTGTTTTTT
CASSLRQGPKEKLFF
>NA|NA|TRBJ1-1|TRBV5-1
TGCGCCAGCAGCTTGTCTCTTTGGGATAGGGACACTGAAGCTTTCTTT
CASSLSLWDRDTEAFF
>NA|TRBD2|TRBJ2-5|TRBV3-1/TRBV3-2
TGTGCCAGCAGCCACCTACTAGCGGGAGTAGCAGAGACCCAGTACTTC
CASSHLLAGVAETQYF
>NA|NA|TRBJ2-2|TRBV5-1
TGCGCCAGCAGCTTCGGTCAGCAGAACACCGGGGAGCTGTTTTTT
CASSFGQQNTGELFF
>NA|NA|TRBJ1-2|TRBV29-1
TGCAGCGTTGGTCATATGGATGACTATGGCTACACCTTC
CSVGHMDDYGYTF
>NA|TRBD1|TRBJ2-3|TRBV6-2/TRBV6-3
TGTGCCAGCAGTGCTGCTCTCGGACAGGGTGGGGATACGCAGTATTTT
CASSAALGQGGDTQYF
>NA|NA|TRBJ1-2|TRBV24-1
TGTGCCACCACCGCCTCCAGGGATCTTAACTATGGCTACACCTTC
CATTASRDLNYGYTF
>NA|NA|TRBJ2-6|TRBV28
TGTGCCAGCAGCCTACAGGGTCTATCTGGGGCCAACGTCCTGACTTTC
CASSLQGLSGANVLTF
>NA|TRBD1|TRBJ2-1|TRBV6-5
TGTGCCAGCAGCGACAGGGGGTCCTACAATGAGCAGTTCTTC
CASSDRGSYNEQFF
>NA|NA|TRBJ2-7|TRBV29-1
TGCAGCGTTAGGCTAGACTACGAGCAGTACTTC
CSVRLDYEQYF
>NA|TRBD2|TRBJ2-1|TRBV5-1
TGCGCCAGCATTCCAACACGACCGGGACTAGCGGGAGCTGAGCAGTTCTTC
CASIPTRPGLAGAEQFF
>NA|TRBD2|TRBJ2-1|TRBV5-5
TGTGCCAGCAGCTTGTGGGGAGGGCCCTGGATTCAGTTCTTC
CASSLWGGPWIQFF
>NA|TRBD2|TRBJ2-5|TRBV12-3/TRBV12-4
TGTGCCAGCAGTTTAGGTGGGGGGGGCCAGTACTTC
CASSLGGGGQYF
>NA|TRBD1|TRBJ1-2|TRBV6-1
TGTGCCAGCAGTGAAGGGGGAGGACAGGGGCAGAGTGGCTACACCTTC
CASSEGGGQGQSGYTF
>NA|NA|TRBJ1-3|TRBV3-1/TRBV3-2
TGTGCCAGCAGCCAAGAGGTCGGCATCCACTCTGGAAACACCATATATTTT
CASSQEVGIHSGNTIYF
>NA|TRBD2|TRBJ2-1|TRBV7-2
TGTGCCAGCAGCGCCACTAGCGGGACCTACAATGAGCAGTTCTTC
CASSATSGTYNEQFF
>once|NA|TRBJ1-6|TRBV9
TGTGCCAGCTCCCCAGGGGTCGATAATTCACCCCTCCACTTT
CASSPGVDNSPLHF
>NA|TRBD1|TRBJ2-5|TRBV5-1
TGCGCCAGCAGCTTGGAAGGGACAGCCCAAGAGACCCAGTACTTC
CASSLEGTAQETQYF
>NA|NA|TRBJ2-2|TRBV19
TGTGCCAGTAGTTGGGGTTCGCGCGGGGAGCTGTTTTTT
CASSWGSRGELFF
>NA|NA|TRBJ2-2|TRBV30
TGTGCCTGGAGGGGGCCCGCGAACACCGGGGAGCTGTTTTTT
CAWRGPANTGELFF
>NA|NA|TRBJ2-1|TRBV24-1
TGTGCCACCGAGGGTAGTGAGCAGTTCTTC
CATEGSEQFF
>NA|NA|TRBJ2-7|TRBV5-1
TGCGCCAGCAGCTTTGATGGGGCCCGATACGAGCAGTACTTC
CASSFDGARYEQYF
>NA|NA|TRBJ1-2|TRBV6-6
TGTGCCAGCAGGGCCCGGGGAGACGGCTACACCTTC
CASRARGDGYTF
>NA|NA|TRBJ2-1|TRBV9
TGTGCCAGCAGCGCGGACTCCAATGAGCAGTTCTTC
CASSADSNEQFF
>NA|NA|TRBJ2-1|TRBV5-1
TGCGCCAGCAGCTTGGTCGGGTCTGAGGTCAATGAGCAGTTCTTC
CASSLVGSEVNEQFF
>NA|TRBD2|TRBJ2-1|TRBV6-6
TGTGCCAGCAGCCCTTATAGCGGGGGGACATACAATGAGCAGTTCTTC
CASSPYSGGTYNEQFF
>NA|NA|TRBJ2-7|TRBV29-1
TGCAGCGTTGGAGGGGGGCGATCCTACGAGCAGTACTTC
CSVGGGRSYEQYF
>NA|NA|TRBJ2-2|TRBV7-2
TGTGCCAGCAGCTTAGGGACAACCTCGAACACCGGGGAGCTGTTTTTT
CASSLGTTSNTGELFF
>once|TRBD1|TRBJ1-2|TRBV29-1
TGCAGCGTTGAGCAGGGGGCCCCGTATGGCTACACCTTC
CSVEQGAPYGYTF
>NA|TRBD1|TRBJ1-2|TRBV5-1
TGCGCCAGCAGCTCGCGACAGGGGGCTCAAGGCGGCTACACCTTC
CASSSRQGAQGGYTF
>NA|NA|TRBJ1-1|TRBV5-5
TGTGCCAGCAACTCCATGGGAGGGGTGGGTGAAGCTTTCTTT
CASNSMGGVGEAFF
>once|TRBD1|TRBJ1-1|TRBV3-1/TRBV3-2
TGTGCCAGCAGCCGGATAGGACAGGGGAACACTGAAGCTTTCTTT
CASSRIGQGNTEAFF